The rows below give T cell receptor beta chains drawn from one sample of a study of T cell changes during pregnancy in multiple sclerosis. This table comes from immunoSEQ multiplex PCR, and its TCRdb copy is limited to in-frame clones, with some not included. Of 44,000 or so clones detected, 85% to 90% appear once; the ten largest clones hold 1.4% to 1.5%. Material: peripheral blood, obtained in the first trimester of pregnancy. These receptors were collected from a female donor in good health, enrolled as a control in a pregnancy study. CDR3s include the opening cysteine and the closing phenylalanine or tryptophan.

V gene,CDR3 protein
TRBV11-2,CASSAVGGGEPQHF
TRBV5-1,CASSKGLEGETQYF
TRBV15,CATSVSGGASDTQYF
TRBV2,CASRNQGGGSSYNEQFF
TRBV5-1,CASSLEGQPYEQYF
TRBV18,CASSLLGLAGDTDTQYF
TRBV25-1,CASSEEGPYEQYF
TRBV25-1,CASSERYGRPGGNEQFF
TRBV19,CASSPRGGSIYEQYF
TRBV4-1,CASSQDERGAYEQYF
TRBV30,CAWNSGLAAQYF
TRBV7-9,CASSGGTAQPYEQYF
TRBV19,CASSTGLMQETQYF
TRBV5-1,CASSLDGGSSRNEQFF
TRBV5-6,CASNWGGAGSYNEQFF
TRBV29-1,CSVDRIHYGYTF
TRBV18,CASSPLSLGGPDRNEQFF
TRBV9,CASSPVFRRGGELFF
TRBV7-2,CASSLTSGAQETQYF
TRBV11-2,CASSQEVAGGPYEQYF
TRBV12-5,CASGRATSGSNEQFF
TRBV18,CASSPGISYEQYF
TRBV30,CAWSPTPLEQYF